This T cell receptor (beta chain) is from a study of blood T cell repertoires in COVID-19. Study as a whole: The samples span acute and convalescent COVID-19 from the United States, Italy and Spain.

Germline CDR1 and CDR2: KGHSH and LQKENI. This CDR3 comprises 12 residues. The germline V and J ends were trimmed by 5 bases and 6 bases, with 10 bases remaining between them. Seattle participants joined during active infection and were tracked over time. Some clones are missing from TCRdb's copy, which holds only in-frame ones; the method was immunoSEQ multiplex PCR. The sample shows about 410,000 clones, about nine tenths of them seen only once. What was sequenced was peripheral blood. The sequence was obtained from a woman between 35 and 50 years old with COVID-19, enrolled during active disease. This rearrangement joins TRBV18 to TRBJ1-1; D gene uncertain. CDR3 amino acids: CASSSADAEAFF. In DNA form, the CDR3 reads TGTGCCAGCTCAAGTGCGGATGCTGAAGCTTTCTTT.